The present TCR beta chain was sequenced within a study of blood T cell repertoires in COVID-19. Study at large: T cells, B-cell-depleted T cells, or PBMCs provided the cDNA or gDNA that served as material.

The protocol was immunoSEQ multiplex PCR, while the TCRdb copy is restricted to in-frame clones and leaves out a portion. Here the sample spans some 150,000 clones, 85% to 90% being singletons. V dropped 0 bases and J dropped 0 bases, with 9 bases sitting between them. This CDR3 contains 16 residues. In germline, CDR1 is GTSNPN, CDR2 SVGIG (reference sequence). The chain employs TRBV30 and TRBJ1-6, with a weak D call TRBD1 (6 bases). Sequenced input: peripheral blood. This clonotype was sampled from a human donor in a cohort sampled during active COVID-19. In DNA form, the CDR3 reads TGTGCCTGGAGTGTTACAGGGAGCTCCTATAATTCACCCCTCCACTTT. Encoded protein: CAWSVTGSSYNSPLHF.